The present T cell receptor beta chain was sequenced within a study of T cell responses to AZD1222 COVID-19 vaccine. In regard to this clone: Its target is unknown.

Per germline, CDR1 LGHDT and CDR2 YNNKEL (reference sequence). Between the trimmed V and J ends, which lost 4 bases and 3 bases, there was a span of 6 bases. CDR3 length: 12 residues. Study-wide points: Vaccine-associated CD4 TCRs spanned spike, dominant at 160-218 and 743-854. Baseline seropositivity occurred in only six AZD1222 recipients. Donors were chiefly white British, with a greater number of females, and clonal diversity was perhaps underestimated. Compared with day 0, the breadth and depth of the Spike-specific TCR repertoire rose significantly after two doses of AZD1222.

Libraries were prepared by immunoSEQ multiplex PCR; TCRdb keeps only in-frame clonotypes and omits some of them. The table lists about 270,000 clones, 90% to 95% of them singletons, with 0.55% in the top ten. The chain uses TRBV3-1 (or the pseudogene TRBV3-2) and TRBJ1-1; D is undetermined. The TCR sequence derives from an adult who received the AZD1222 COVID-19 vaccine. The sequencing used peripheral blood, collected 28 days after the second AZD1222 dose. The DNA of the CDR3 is TGTGCCAGCAGCCGACCGTACACTGAAGCTTTCTTT. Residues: CASSRPYTEAFF.